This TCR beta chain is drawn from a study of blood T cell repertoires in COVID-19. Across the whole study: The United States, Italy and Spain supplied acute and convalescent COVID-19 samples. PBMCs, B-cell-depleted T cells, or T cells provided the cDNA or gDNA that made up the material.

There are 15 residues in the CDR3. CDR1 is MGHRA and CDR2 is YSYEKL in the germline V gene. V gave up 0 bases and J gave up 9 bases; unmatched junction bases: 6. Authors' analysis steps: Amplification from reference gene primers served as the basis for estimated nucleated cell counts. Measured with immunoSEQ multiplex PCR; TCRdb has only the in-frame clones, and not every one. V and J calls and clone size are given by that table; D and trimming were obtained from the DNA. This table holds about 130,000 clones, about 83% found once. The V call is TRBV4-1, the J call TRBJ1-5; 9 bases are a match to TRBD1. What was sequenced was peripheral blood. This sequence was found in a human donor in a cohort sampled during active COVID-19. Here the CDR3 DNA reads TGCGCCAGCAGCCAAGATACAGGGGGCGAGGGGCCCCAGCATTTT. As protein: CASSQDTGGEGPQHF.